The clone carrying this TCR beta chain was counted between two and nine times. Antigen unknown. The authors prepared the TCRbeta library with unique molecular identifiers. TCRdb fed the PCR reads into MiXCR, producing one record per CDR3 protein. The sample consists of around 190,000 distinct CDR3 sequences, 6.6% of them appearing once. Germline CDR1 reads MDHEN; CDR2 reads SYDVKM. This CDR3 has 11 residues. The V end lost 2 bases, the J end lost 8 bases, and 6 bases lay between the germline ends. These data are taken from a study of T-cell reconstitution after alpha-beta-depleted transplantation in children. Study-wide findings and caveats: After one year, T-cell counts and TCRbeta diversity mostly came from new T cells. After transplant, high TCRbeta diversity at day 60 in some patients arose from surviving recipient T cells and thymic progenitors. The study reportedly traced alpha-beta T cells about two months after transplant to several hundred expanded graft clones.

The chain links TRBV28 to TRBJ1-2, with unresolved D. This clonotype originated in a boy between 2 and 10 years old with acute lymphoblastic leukemia, due to receive a stem cell transplant. This specimen was PBMCs, taken before TCRalphabeta/CD19-depleted stem cell transplant. The chain's CDR3 is CASSLTGGYTF. CDR3 in DNA: TGTGCCAGCAGTTTAACCGGAGGCTACACCTTC.